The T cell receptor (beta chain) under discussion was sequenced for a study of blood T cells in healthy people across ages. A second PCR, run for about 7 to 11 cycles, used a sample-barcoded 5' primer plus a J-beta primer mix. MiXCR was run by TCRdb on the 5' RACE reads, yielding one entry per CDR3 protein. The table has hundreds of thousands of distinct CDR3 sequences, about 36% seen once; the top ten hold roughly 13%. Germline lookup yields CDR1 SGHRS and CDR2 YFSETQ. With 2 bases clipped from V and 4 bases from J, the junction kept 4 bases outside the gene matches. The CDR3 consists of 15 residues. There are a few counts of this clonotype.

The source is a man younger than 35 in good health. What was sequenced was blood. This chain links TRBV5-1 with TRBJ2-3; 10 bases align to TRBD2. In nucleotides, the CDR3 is TGCGCCAGCAGCTTTAGCGGGGGGACGGCAGATACGCAGTATTTT. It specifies CASSFSGGTADTQYF.